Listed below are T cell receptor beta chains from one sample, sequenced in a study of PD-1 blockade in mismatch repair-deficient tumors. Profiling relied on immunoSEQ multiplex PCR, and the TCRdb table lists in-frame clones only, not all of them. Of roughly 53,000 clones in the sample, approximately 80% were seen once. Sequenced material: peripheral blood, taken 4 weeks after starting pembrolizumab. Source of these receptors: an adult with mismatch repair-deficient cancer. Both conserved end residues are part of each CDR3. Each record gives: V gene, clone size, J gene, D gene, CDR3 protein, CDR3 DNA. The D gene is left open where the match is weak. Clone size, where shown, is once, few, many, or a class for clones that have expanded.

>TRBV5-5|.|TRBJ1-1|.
CASSLGAYTEAFF
TGTGCCAGCAGCTTAGGGGCGTACACTGAAGCTTTCTTT
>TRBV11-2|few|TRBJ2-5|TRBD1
CASSQGQGGRETQYF
TGTGCCAGCAGCCAGGGACAGGGGGGGAGAGAGACCCAGTACTTC
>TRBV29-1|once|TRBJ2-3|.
CSVRGHQEAPRNTQYF
TGCAGCGTCCGGGGGCACCAAGAGGCCCCTAGGAATACGCAGTATTTT
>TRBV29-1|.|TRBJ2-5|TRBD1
CSVEPAGGGETQYF
TGCAGCGTTGAACCGGCAGGGGGCGGTGAGACCCAGTACTTC
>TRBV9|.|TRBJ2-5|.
CASSVDRAEETQYF
TGTGCCAGCAGCGTAGACAGGGCGGAAGAGACCCAGTACTTC
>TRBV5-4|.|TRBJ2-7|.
CASSLVGSGEQYF
TGTGCCAGCAGCTTGGTAGGTTCTGGCGAGCAGTACTTC
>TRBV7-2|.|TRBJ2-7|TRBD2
CASSQSTSGSFDEQYF
TGTGCCAGCAGCCAATCGACTAGCGGGAGCTTCGACGAGCAGTACTTC
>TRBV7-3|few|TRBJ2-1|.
CASRLGSGVSSYNEQFF
TGTGCCAGCCGATTGGGTAGCGGAGTGAGCTCCTACAATGAGCAGTTCTTC
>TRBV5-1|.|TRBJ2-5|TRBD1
CASSTAGTGQETQYF
TGCGCCAGCAGCACCGCCGGGACAGGACAAGAGACCCAGTACTTC
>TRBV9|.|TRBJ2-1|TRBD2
CASSETGAGASINEQFF
TGTGCCAGCAGCGAGACCGGAGCGGGAGCATCGATTAATGAGCAGTTCTTC
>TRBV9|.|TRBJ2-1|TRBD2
CASSATSGRVVEQFF
TGTGCCAGCAGCGCGACTAGCGGGAGGGTGGTTGAGCAGTTCTTC
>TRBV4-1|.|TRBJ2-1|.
CASSQVLQGDNEQFF
TGCGCCAGCAGCCAAGTCTTACAGGGCGACAATGAGCAGTTCTTC
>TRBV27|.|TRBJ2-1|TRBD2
CASSLRTSGYNEQFF
TGTGCCAGCAGTTTAAGAACTAGCGGCTACAATGAGCAGTTCTTC
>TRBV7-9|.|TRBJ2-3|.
CASSLDTGNTDTQYF
TGTGCCAGCAGCTTAGACACAGGGAACACAGATACGCAGTATTTT
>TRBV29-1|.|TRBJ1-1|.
CSVGGGRTEAFF
TGCAGCGTTGGGGGGGGAAGGACTGAAGCTTTCTTT
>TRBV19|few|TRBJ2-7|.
CGKGSNESYEQYF
TGTGGGAAAGGGTCGAATGAGTCCTACGAGCAGTACTTC
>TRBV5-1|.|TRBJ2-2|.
CASSPPPRQEQNTGELFF
TGCGCCAGCAGCCCCCCTCCAAGACAGGAGCAGAACACCGGGGAGCTGTTTTTT
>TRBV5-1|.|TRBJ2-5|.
CASSGSGGIQETQYF
TGCGCCAGCAGCGGGTCAGGCGGTATACAAGAGACCCAGTACTTC
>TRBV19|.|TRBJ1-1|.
CASSTRAASGPEAFF
TGTGCCAGTAGTACCCGGGCTGCCTCGGGACCTGAAGCTTTCTTT
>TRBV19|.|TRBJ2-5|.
CASSTSPVPETQYF
TGTGCCAGTAGTACCTCTCCCGTCCCAGAGACCCAGTACTTC
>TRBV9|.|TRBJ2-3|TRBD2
CASSPVRTSGSTDTQYF
TGTGCCAGCAGCCCCGTTAGGACTAGCGGGAGCACAGATACGCAGTATTTT
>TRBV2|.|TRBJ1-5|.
CASSAWGATNQPQHF
TGTGCCAGCAGTGCTTGGGGGGCAACGAATCAGCCCCAGCATTTT
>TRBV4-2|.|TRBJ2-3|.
CASSQVLAREADTQYF
TGTGCCAGCAGCCAAGTATTAGCGAGGGAGGCAGATACGCAGTATTTT
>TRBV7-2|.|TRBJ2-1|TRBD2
CASSLIAGGPHNEQFF
TGTGCCAGCAGCTTAATAGCGGGAGGGCCCCACAATGAGCAGTTCTTC
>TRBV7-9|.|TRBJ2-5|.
CASSLTETQYF
TGTGCCAGCAGCTTAACAGAGACCCAGTACTTC
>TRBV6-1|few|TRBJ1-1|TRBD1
CASSGVTGGYTEAFF
TGTGCCAGCAGTGGAGTGACAGGGGGGTACACTGAAGCTTTCTTT
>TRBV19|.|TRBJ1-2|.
CAIDRSNYGYTF
TGTGCCATTGACAGATCTAACTATGGCTACACCTTC
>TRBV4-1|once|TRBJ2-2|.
CASSLRAVTGELFF
TGCGCCAGCAGCCTTAGGGCGGTCACCGGGGAGCTGTTTTTT
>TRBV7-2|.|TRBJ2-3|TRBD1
CASSLVGQSTDTQYF
TGTGCCAGCAGCTTAGTGGGACAGAGCACAGATACGCAGTATTTT
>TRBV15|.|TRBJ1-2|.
CATSSRRDMDSGGTF
TGTGCCACCAGCAGCAGACGGGACATGGATTCTGGGGGCACCTTC
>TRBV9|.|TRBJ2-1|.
CASSTGVYNEQFF
TGTGCCAGCAGCACGGGAGTTTACAATGAGCAGTTCTTC